Reported below is one T cell receptor (beta chain). Its antigen remains unknown. Sequenced by immunoSEQ multiplex PCR; TCRdb stores in-frame clones only, minus some. Of around 600,000 clones listed, 95% are singletons. The data are from a study of shared clonotypes between healthy human individuals. Whole-study results and caveats: Sampling covered blood only; tissue repertoires likely differ. Of the naive CD4 clonotypes, about 5% were shared across several donors.

As defined, naive CD8 cells were CD45RO-negative and positively selected for CCR7, with terminally differentiated effector memory CD45RA+ cells excluded. The donors were adults (healthy and HIV-negative) with no recent acute infections or vaccinations. Among the donors, all were Caucasian adults who lived in Nashville, Tennessee. Per germline, CDR1 MNHEY and CDR2 SMNVEV (reference sequence). The CDR3 has 15 amino acids. V was pared by 2 bases and J by 5 bases, with 4 bases of the junction left unmatched. This clonotype was obtained from a woman in her 30s in good health. V usage is TRBV27 and J usage is TRBJ2-2; 8 nucleotides agree with TRBD1. Specimen: naive CD8+ T cells sorted from blood. The CDR3, as DNA: TGTGCCAGCAGTTTAATACAGGGGGGAACCGGGGAGCTGTTTTTT. Its protein is CASSLIQGGTGELFF.